This T cell receptor (beta chain) appears in the sequencing data of a study of Ad26.COV2.S vaccination and SARS-CoV-2 variants. The overall study: In the study, Ad26.COV2.S was injected intramuscularly once, or twice 56 days apart. General study results and limits: Substantial post-vaccination breadth of spike-specific CD8+ and CD4+ T cell responses was reported.

Profiling relied on immunoSEQ multiplex PCR, and the TCRdb table lists in-frame clones only, not all of them. The sample has some 390,000 clones; about 89% are singletons. The treatment was: about 20 received Ad26.COV2.S at low or high dose, single or two shots; about 5 received placebo; per-sample allocation not given. Each sample was drawn 63 days after the first injection (of vaccine or placebo). Germline CDR1 LNHDA, CDR2 SQIVND (reference sequence). This CDR3 has 15 residues. For this clone: Antigen specificity is unknown. Mismatch with germline at one junction end may stem from a read error.

The V call is TRBV19, the J call TRBJ2-5, with 7 bases aligning to TRBD1. This TCR derives from a person between 18 and 65 years old who received the Ad26.COV2.S COVID-19 vaccine or a placebo. This specimen was peripheral blood, taken in a trial of Ad26.COV2.S vaccine versus placebo. Here the CDR3 reads CASSLRTGAQKTQYF. The CDR3 bases are TGTGCCAGTAGTCTTCGGACAGGAGCCCAAAAGACCCAGTACTTC.